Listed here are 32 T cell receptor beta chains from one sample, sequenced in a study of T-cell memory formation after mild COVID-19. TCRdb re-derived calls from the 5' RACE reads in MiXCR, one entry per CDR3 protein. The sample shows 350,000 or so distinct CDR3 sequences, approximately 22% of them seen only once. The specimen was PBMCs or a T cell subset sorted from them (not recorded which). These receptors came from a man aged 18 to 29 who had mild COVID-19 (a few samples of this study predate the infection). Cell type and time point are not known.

The CDR3 sequence is CASSPGYNEQFF. The CDR3 nucleotides read TGTGCCAGCAGCCCCGGCTACAATGAGCAGTTCTTC. The rearrangement links TRBV7-2 to TRBJ2-1; D uncertain. Germline V gives CDR1 SGHTA, CDR2 FQGNSA. V was trimmed by 5 bases and J by 3 bases, leaving 5 bases between them. This CDR3 comprises 12 residues. The variable domain in full, with the rest retrieved from reference TRBV7-2 and TRBJ2-1, is GAGVSQSPSNKVTEKGKDVELRCDPISGHTALYWYRQSLGQGLEFLIYFQGNSAPDKSGLPSDRFSAERTGGSVSTLTIQRTQQEDSAVYLCASSPGYNEQFFGPGTRLTVL.

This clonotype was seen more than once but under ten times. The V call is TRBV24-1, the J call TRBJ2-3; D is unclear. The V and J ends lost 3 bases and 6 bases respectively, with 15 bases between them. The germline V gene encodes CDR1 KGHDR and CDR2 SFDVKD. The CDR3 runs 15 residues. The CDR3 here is CATSDRSPFTDTQYF. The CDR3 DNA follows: TGTGCCACCAGTGATAGGTCACCCTTCACCGATACGCAGTATTTT.

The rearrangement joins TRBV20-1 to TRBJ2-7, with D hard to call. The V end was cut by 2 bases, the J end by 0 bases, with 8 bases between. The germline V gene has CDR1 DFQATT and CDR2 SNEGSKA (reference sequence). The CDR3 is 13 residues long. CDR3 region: CSARPRSSYEQYF. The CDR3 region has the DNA TGCAGTGCTAGACCGAGGAGCTCCTACGAGCAGTACTTC.

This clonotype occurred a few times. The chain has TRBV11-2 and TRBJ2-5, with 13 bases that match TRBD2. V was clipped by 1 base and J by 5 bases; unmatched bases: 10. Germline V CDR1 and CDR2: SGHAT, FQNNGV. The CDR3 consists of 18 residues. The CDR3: CASSLGLAGGHLAETQYF. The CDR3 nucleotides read TGTGCCAGCAGCTTAGGACTAGCGGGGGGCCACCTGGCGGAGACCCAGTACTTC.

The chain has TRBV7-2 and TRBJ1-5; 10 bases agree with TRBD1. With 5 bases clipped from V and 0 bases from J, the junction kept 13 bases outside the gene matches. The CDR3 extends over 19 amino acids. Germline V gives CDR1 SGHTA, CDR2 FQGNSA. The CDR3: CASSQGRWGQGFSNQPQHF. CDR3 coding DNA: TGTGCCAGCAGCCAAGGGAGGTGGGGACAGGGGTTTAGCAATCAGCCCCAGCATTTT.

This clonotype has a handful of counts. The CDR3 bases are TGTGCCAGCAGCTTGCGACGCGGGGGGACCACAGATACGCAGTATTTT. Amino acid sequence: CASSLRRGGTTDTQYF. The J gene is TRBJ2-3, the V gene TRBV11-2, with 8 nucleotides matching TRBD2. CDR3 size: 16 residues. In germline, CDR1 is SGHAT, CDR2 FQNNGV. Trimming at V came to 3 bases and at J to 2 bases, leaving 7 bases not matched to a gene.

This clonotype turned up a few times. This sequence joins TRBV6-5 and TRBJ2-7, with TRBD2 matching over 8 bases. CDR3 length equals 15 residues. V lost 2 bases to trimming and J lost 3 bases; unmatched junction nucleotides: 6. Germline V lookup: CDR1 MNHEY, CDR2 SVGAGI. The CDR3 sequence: CASSYPGGGSYEQYF. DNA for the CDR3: TGTGCCAGCAGTTACCCCGGGGGGGGGAGCTACGAGCAGTACTTC.

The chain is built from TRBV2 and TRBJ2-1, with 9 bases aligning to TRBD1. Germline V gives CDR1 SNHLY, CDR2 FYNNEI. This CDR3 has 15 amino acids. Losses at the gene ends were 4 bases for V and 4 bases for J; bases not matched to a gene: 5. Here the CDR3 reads CASSVNRGQYNEQFF. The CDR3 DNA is TGTGCCAGCAGTGTCAACAGGGGGCAATACAATGAGCAGTTCTTC.

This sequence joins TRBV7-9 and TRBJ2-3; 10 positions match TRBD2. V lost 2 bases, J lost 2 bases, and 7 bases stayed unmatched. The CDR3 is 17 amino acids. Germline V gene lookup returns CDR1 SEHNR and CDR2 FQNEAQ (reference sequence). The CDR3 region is CASSLSPSGGPTDTQYF. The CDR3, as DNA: TGTGCCAGCAGCTTAAGCCCTAGCGGGGGCCCCACAGATACGCAGTATTTT.

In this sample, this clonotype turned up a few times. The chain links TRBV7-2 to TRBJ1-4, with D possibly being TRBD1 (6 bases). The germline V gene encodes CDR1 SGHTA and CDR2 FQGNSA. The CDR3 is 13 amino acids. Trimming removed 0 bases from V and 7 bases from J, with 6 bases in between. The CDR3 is CASSLAGGEKLFF. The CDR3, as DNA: TGTGCCAGCAGCTTAGCAGGGGGTGAAAAACTGTTTTTT.

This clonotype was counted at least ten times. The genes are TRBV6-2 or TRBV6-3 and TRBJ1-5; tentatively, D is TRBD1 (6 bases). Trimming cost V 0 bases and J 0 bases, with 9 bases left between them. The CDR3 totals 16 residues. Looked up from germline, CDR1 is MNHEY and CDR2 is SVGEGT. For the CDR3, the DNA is TGTGCCAGCAGTTACTCTACAGGGTCTAGCAATCAGCCCCAGCATTTT. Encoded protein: CASSYSTGSSNQPQHF.

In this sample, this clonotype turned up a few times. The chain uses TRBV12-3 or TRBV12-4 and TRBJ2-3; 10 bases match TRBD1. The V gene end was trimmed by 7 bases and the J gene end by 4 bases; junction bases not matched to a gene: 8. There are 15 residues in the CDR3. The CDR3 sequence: CASTPGTGVADTQYF. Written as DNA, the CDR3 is TGTGCCAGCACCCCAGGGACAGGGGTAGCAGATACGCAGTATTTT.

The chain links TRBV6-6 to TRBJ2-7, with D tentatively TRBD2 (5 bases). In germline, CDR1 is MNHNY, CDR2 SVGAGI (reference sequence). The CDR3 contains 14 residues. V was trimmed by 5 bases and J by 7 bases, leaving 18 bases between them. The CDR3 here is CASSPGPGGGEQYV. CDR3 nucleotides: TGTGCCAGCAGTCCTGGCCCCGGTGGCGGGGAGCAGTACGTC.

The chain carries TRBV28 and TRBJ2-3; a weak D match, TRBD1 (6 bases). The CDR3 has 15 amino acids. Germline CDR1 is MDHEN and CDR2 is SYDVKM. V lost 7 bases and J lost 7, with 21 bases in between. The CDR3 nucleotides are TGTGCCAGCACCTATCAGGGGCAGGCCAGCCATACGCAGTATTTT. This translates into CASTYQGQASHTQYF.

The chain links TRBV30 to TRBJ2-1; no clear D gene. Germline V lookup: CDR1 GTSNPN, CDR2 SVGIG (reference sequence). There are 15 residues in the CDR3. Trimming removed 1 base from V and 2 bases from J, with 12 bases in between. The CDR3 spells CAWSGILSTYNEQFF. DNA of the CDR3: TGTGCCTGGAGTGGTATACTTTCGACCTACAATGAGCAGTTCTTC.

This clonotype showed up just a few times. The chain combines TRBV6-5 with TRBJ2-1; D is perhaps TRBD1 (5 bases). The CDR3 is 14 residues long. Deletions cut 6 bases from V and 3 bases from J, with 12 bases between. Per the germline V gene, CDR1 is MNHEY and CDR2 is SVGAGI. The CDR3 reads CASSPGFFYNEQFF. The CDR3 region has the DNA TGTGCCAGCAGCCCAGGGTTTTTCTACAATGAGCAGTTCTTC.

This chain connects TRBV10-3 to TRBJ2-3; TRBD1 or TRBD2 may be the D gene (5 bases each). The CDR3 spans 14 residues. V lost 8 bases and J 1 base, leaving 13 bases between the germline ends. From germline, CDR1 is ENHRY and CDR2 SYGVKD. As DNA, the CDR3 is TGTGCCATCGCTCTACTAGGGGGCACAGATACGCAGTATTTT. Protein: CAIALLGGTDTQYF.

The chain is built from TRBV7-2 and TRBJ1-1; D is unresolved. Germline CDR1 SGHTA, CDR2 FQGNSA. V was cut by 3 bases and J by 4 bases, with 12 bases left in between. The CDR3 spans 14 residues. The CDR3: CASSFLEVLTEAFF. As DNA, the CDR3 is TGTGCCAGCAGCTTCCTCGAGGTTCTCACTGAAGCTTTCTTT. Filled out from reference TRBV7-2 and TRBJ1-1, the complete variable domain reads GAGVSQSPSNKVTEKGKDVELRCDPISGHTALYWYRQSLGQGLEFLIYFQGNSAPDKSGLPSDRFSAERTGGSVSTLTIQRTQQEDSAVYLCASSFLEVLTEAFFGQGTRLTVV.

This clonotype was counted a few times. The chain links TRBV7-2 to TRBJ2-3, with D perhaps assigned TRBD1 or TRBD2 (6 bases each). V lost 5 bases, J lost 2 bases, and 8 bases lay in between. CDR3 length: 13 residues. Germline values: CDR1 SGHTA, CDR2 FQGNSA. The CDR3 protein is CASSRGATDTQYF. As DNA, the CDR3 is TGTGCCAGCAGCAGGGGGGCCACAGATACGCAGTATTTT.

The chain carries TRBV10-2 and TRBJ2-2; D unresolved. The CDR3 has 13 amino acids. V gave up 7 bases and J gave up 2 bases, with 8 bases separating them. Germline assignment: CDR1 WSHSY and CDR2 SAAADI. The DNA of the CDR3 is TGCGCCAGCATGACTCTCAACACCGGGGAGCTGTTTTTT. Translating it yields CASMTLNTGELFF.

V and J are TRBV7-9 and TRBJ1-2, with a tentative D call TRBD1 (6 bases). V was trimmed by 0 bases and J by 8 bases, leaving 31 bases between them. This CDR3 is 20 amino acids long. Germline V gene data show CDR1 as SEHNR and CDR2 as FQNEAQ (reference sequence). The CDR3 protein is CASSLAGQTGVHEVVGGYTF. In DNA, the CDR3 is TGTGCCAGCAGCTTAGCGGGGCAGACAGGAGTCCATGAGGTGGTAGGCGGCTACACCTTC.

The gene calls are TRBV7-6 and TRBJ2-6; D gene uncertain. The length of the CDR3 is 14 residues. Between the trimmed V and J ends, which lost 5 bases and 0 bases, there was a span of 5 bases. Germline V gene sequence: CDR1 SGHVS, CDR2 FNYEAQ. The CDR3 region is CASSQLSGANVLTF. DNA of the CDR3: TGTGCCAGCAGCCAACTCTCTGGGGCCAACGTCCTGACTTTC.

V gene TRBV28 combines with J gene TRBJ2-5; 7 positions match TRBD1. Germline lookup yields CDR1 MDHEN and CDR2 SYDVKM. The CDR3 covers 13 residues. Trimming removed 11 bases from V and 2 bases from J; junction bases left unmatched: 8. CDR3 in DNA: TGTGCCTCCGAATCGACAGGGCAAGAGACCCAGTACTTC. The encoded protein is CASESTGQETQYF.

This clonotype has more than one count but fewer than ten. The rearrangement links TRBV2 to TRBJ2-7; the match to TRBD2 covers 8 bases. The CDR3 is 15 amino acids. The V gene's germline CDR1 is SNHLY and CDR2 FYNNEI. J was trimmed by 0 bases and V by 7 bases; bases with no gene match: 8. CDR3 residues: CASIPSLAVSYEQYF. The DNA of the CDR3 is TGTGCCAGCATCCCGTCACTAGCGGTCTCCTACGAGCAGTACTTC.

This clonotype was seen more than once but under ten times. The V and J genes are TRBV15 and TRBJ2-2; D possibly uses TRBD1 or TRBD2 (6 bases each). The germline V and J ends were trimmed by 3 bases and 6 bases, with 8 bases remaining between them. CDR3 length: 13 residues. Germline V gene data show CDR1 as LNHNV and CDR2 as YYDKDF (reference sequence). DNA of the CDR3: TGTGCCACCAGCAGCGGGGGCTCCGGGGAGCTGTTTTTT. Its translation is CATSSGGSGELFF.

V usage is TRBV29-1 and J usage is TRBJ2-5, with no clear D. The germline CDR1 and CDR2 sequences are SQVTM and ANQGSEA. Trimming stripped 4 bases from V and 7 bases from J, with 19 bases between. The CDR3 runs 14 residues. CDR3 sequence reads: CSVVLGPVGGTQYF. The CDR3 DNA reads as TGCAGCGTTGTGTTGGGCCCAGTCGGCGGGACCCAGTACTTC.

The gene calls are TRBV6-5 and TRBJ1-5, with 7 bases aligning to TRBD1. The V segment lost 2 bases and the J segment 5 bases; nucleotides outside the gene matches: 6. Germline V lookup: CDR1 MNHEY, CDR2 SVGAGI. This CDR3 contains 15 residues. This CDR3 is CASSYSGTADQPQHF. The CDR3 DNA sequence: TGTGCCAGCAGTTACAGTGGGACAGCTGATCAGCCCCAGCATTTT.

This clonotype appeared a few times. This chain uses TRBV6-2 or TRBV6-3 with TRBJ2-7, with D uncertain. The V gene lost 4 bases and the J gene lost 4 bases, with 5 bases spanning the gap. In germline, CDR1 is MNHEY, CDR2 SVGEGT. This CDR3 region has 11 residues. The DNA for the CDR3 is TGTGCCAGCAGTTCCCGTTACGAGCAGTACTTC. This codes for CASSSRYEQYF.

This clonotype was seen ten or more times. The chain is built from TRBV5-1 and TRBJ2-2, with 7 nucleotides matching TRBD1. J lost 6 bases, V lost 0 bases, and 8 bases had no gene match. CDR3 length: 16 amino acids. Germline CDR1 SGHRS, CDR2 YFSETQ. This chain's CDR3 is CASSLDPNRGAGELFF. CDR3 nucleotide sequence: TGCGCCAGCAGCTTGGACCCGAACAGGGGCGCCGGGGAGCTGTTTTTT. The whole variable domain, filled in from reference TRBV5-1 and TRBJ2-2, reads KAGVTQTPRYLIKTRGQQVTLSCSPISGHRSVSWYQQTPGQGLQFLFEYFSETQRNKGNFPGRFSGRQFSNSRSEMNVSTLELGDSALYLCASSLDPNRGAGELFFGEGSRLTVL.

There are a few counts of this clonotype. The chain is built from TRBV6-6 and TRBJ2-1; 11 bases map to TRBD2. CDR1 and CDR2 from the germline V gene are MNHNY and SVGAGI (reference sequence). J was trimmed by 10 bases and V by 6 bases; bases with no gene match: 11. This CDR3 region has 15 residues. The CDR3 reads CASSQPATSGGEQFF. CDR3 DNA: TGTGCCAGCAGCCAGCCGGCAACTAGCGGGGGCGAGCAGTTCTTC.

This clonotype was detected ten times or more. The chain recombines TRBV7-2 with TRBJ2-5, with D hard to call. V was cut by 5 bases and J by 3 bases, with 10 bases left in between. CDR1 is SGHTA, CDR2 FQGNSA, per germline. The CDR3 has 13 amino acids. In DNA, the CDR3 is TGTGCCAGCAGCAACCCAGTTAAAGAGACCCAGTACTTC. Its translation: CASSNPVKETQYF.

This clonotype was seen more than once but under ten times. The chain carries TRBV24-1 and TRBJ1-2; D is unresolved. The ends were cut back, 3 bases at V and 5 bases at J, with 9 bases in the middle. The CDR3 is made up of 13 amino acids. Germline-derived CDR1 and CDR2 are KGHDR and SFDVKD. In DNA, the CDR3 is TGTGCCACCAGTGATGGGGAAGAGTATGGCTACACCTTC. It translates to CATSDGEEYGYTF.